These 8 T cell receptor beta chains were all obtained from the same sample, sequenced in a study of blood T cell repertoires in COVID-19. Data came from immunoSEQ multiplex PCR; TCRdb stores just in-frame clones and leaves some out. The sample carries some 400,000 clones, roughly 90% recorded once. Sequences were obtained from PBMCs or T cells enriched from blood (not recorded which). The receptors originated from a woman in her twenties or thirties who had recovered from COVID-19.

Note on this clone: The identical CDR3 is also encoded by other nucleotide sequences in the sample. The genes are TRBV6-5 and TRBJ1-2; TRBD1 matches at 7 bases. Germline loops: CDR1 MNHEY, CDR2 SVGAGI. The CDR3 has 14 residues. Trimming removed 0 bases from V and 7 bases from J; junction bases left unmatched: 5. CDR3: CASSYSRGLGGYTF. The DNA for the CDR3 is TGTGCCAGCAGTTACTCTAGGGGGCTGGGTGGCTACACCTTC.

This chain connects TRBV11-2 to TRBJ2-7, with TRBD2 identical over 8 bases. The germline V gene has CDR1 SGHAT and CDR2 FQNNGV. V lost 5 bases, J lost 3 bases, and 12 bases stayed unmatched. The CDR3 has 16 residues. CDR3 loop: CASSRSGGYSLYEQYF. The CDR3 nucleotides read TGTGCCAGCAGCCGGTCGGGGGGGTACAGTCTCTACGAGCAGTACTTC.

The chain links TRBV7-8 to TRBJ1-3; D is uncertain. The CDR3 spans 15 residues. V lost 4 bases and J lost 0, with 10 bases in between. In germline, CDR1 is SGHVS, CDR2 FQNEAQ. This CDR3 is CASSSGRISGNTIYF. The CDR3 nucleotides are TGTGCCAGCAGCTCGGGGAGAATCTCTGGAAACACCATATATTTT.

The chain combines TRBV7-8 with TRBJ1-1; perhaps TRBD1 as D (5 bases). Trimming took off 6 bases at V and 1 base at J, with 15 bases between the two ends. The V gene's germline CDR1 is SGHVS and CDR2 FQNEAQ. This CDR3 comprises 15 residues. The CDR3 DNA reads as TGTGCCAGCAGTCCCTTAGGGGCAGGGAACACTGAAGCTTTCTTT. This translates into CASSPLGAGNTEAFF.

This sequence joins TRBV7-2 and TRBJ1-6; 7 nucleotides line up with TRBD1. The CDR3 covers 14 residues. The V segment lost 5 bases and the J segment 7 bases; nucleotides outside the gene matches: 5. Germline loops: CDR1 SGHTA, CDR2 FQGNSA. The CDR3 loop is CASSHRQGNSPLHF. The DNA for the CDR3 is TGTGCCAGCAGCCATCGACAGGGAAATTCACCCCTCCACTTT.

In regard to this clone: This CDR3 is also generated by other DNA sequences in the sample. The V and J genes are TRBV5-1 and TRBJ1-1, with 9 bases aligning to TRBD1. Germline-derived CDR1 and CDR2 are SGHRS and YFSETQ. The CDR3 contains 14 residues. The trim removed 4 bases at V and 2 bases at J, leaving 3 bases unmatched. CDR3 sequence reads: CASSRGQGNTEAFF. In DNA, the CDR3 is TGCGCCAGCAGCAGGGGACAGGGCAACACTGAAGCTTTCTTT.

This chain links TRBV3-1 (or the pseudogene TRBV3-2) with TRBJ2-2; TRBD1 matches at 7 bases. The V segment lost 3 bases and the J segment 4 bases; nucleotides outside the gene matches: 8. The CDR3 runs to 16 residues. Looked up from germline, CDR1 is LGHDT and CDR2 is YNNKEL (reference sequence). The CDR3, as DNA: TGTGCCAGCAGCCATGCGGACAGGTGGGGCACCGGGGAGCTGTTTTTT. Encoded protein: CASSHADRWGTGELFF.

The chain combines TRBV4-1 with TRBJ1-6, with D hard to call. There are 18 residues in the CDR3. Germline CDR1 reads MGHRA; CDR2 reads YSYEKL. Trimming cost V 0 bases and J 8 bases, with 20 bases left between them. The DNA of the CDR3 is TGCGCCAGCAGCCAAGATCGGAGGCGACCGTTGGCTTATTCACCCCTCCACTTT. It translates to CASSQDRRRPLAYSPLHF.